This TCR beta chain derives from a study of T-cell memory formation after mild COVID-19. TCRdb analysed the 5' RACE reads with MiXCR anew, one entry per CDR3 protein. The sample has a few hundred thousand distinct CDR3 sequences; around 16% are singletons. This TCR derives from a man younger than 30 who had mild COVID-19 (a few samples of this study predate the infection). Cell type and time point are not known. The sequencing sample was made of PBMCs or a T cell subset sorted from them (not recorded which).

In nucleotides, the CDR3 is TGTGCCAGCAGCCCTCTTTCCTCGAGCCGGAACAATGAGCAGTTCTTC. Residues: CASSPLSSSRNNEQFF. V is TRBV9 and J is TRBJ2-1; D is unresolved. The CDR3 runs to 16 residues. From germline, CDR1 is SGDLS and CDR2 YYNGEE. Trimming left V 4 bases short and J 5 bases short, with 19 bases between.